The TCR beta chain described here comes from a study of STAT5B mutations in CD4+ large granular lymphocyte leukemia. The overall study: Among healthy controls, a particular HLA allele went with more CDR3 'QG' motifs.

Repertoires were generated with immunoSEQ multiplex PCR, while TCRdb's copy carries only in-frame clones and drops some. The sample lists 37,000 or so clones, roughly 81% occurring once. Concerning this clone itself: Its antigen is undetermined.

General observations from the study: Data were not HLA-matched across samples. Main leukemic clonotypes were patient-specific, but about 25% appeared at low frequency elsewhere. 8/27 top patient clones versus 2/35 control clones were TRBV06-family.

This CDR3 is 15 amino acids long. Germline CDR1 reads LNHDA; CDR2 reads SQIVND (reference sequence). Trimming removed 3 bases from V and 7 bases from J; junction bases left unmatched: 10. The chain combines TRBV19 with TRBJ2-3; 7 bases are a match to TRBD2. The sequencing input was CD4+ T cells from blood buffy coats. The sequence was obtained from a human donor in good health. The CDR3 reads CASSMGGSRWNTQYF. The CDR3, as DNA: TGTGCCAGTAGTATGGGGGGGAGTAGGTGGAATACGCAGTATTTT.